The 14 T cell receptor beta chains given below trace back to one sample, sequenced in a study of CD8+ T cells in alopecia areata. Following RNA extraction, reverse transcription yielded cDNA that acted as the sequencing template. Here immunoSEQ multiplex PCR was the method, and the copy in TCRdb shows in-frame clones only, minus some. The sample consists of about 110,000 clones, 50% to 60% of them appearing once. The material sequenced was NKG2D-low CD8+ T cells sorted from blood. These receptors originate from a human donor with alopecia areata.

The gene calls are TRBV29-1 and TRBJ2-3, with D hard to call. CDR1 SQVTM and CDR2 ANQGSEA come from the germline V gene. The length of the CDR3 is 10 residues. V gave up 7 bases and J gave up 3 bases, with 5 bases separating them. CDR3 DNA sequence: TGCAGCGCCCGGACAGATACGCAGTATTTT. This encodes CSARTDTQYF.

The gene calls are TRBV27 and TRBJ1-1; possibly TRBD1 for D (5 bases). The V and J ends lost 6 bases and 1 base respectively, with 9 bases between them. The CDR3 runs to 13 residues. CDR1 and CDR2 from the germline V gene are MNHEY and SMNVEV (reference sequence). The chain's CDR3 is CASRPTGNTEAFF. The CDR3 DNA reads TGTGCCAGCAGACCCACAGGGAACACTGAAGCTTTCTTT.

The chain uses TRBV29-1 and TRBJ1-1; no reliable D call. Germline V gene lookup returns CDR1 SQVTM and CDR2 ANQGSEA. The V end lost 4 bases, the J end lost 7 bases, and 7 bases lay between the germline ends. This CDR3 has 10 residues. CDR3 region: CSVGGNEAFF. CDR3 in DNA: TGCAGCGTTGGAGGAAATGAAGCTTTCTTT.

This chain uses TRBV9 with TRBJ2-1, with 10 bases that match TRBD1. Germline CDR1 and CDR2: SGDLS and YYNGEE. The length of the CDR3 is 16 residues. V dropped 0 bases and J dropped 4; count of bases not matched to a gene: 4. CDR3 protein: CASSVARTGGYNEQFF. CDR3 DNA sequence: TGTGCCAGCAGCGTAGCCCGGACAGGGGGTTACAATGAGCAGTTCTTC. The full variable domain, with the rest looked up from reference TRBV9 and TRBJ2-1, is DSGVTQTPKHLITATGQRVTLRCSPRSGDLSVYWYQQSLDQGLQFLIQYYNGEERAKGNILERFSAQQFPDLHSELNLSSLELGDSALYFCASSVARTGGYNEQFFGPGTRLTVL.

CDR3 DNA: TGTGCCAGCAGCTCGGGGGAGGGATTGAGGGAGACCCAGTACTTC. Translating gives CASSSGEGLRETQYF. The genes are TRBV5-6 and TRBJ2-5, with 7 bases matching TRBD2. This CDR3 contains 15 residues. The V gene's germline CDR1 is SGHDT and CDR2 YYEEEE. The V and J ends lost 3 bases and 5 bases, in that order; junction bases with no gene match: 10. The variable domain in full, completed from reference TRBV5-6 and TRBJ2-5, reads DAGVTQSPTHLIKTRGQQVTLRCSPKSGHDTVSWYQQALGQGPQFIFQYYEEEERQRGNFPDRFSGHQFPNYSSELNVNALLLGDSALYLCASSSGEGLRETQYFGPGTRLLVL.

This sequence joins TRBV2 and TRBJ1-5; possibly TRBD1 for D (6 bases). The CDR3 contains 14 residues. V lost 8 bases and J 6 bases, leaving 17 bases between the germline ends. The V gene's germline CDR1 is SNHLY and CDR2 FYNNEI. The CDR3 DNA follows: TGTGCCAGCGGGACCCAGGGGAATTCTCAGCCCCAGCATTTT. It is translated as CASGTQGNSQPQHF.

This clone appeared a single time. Distinct nucleotide sequences in the sample also encode this CDR3. The V and J genes are TRBV5-1 and TRBJ1-1; unclear D gene. This CDR3 has 11 amino acids. The V gene's germline CDR1 is SGHRS and CDR2 YFSETQ. The V end was cut by 0 bases, the J end by 6 bases, with 3 bases between. Written as DNA, the CDR3 is TGCGCCAGCAGCTTGGGTGCTGAAGCTTTCTTT. Translation gives CASSLGAEAFF.

The V and J genes are TRBV18 and TRBJ2-3, with D uncertain. Germline CDR1 reads KGHSH; CDR2 reads LQKENI. V lost 7 bases to trimming and J lost 4 bases, with 18 bases between them. CDR3 length: 15 residues. CDR3 residues: CASYSPTGLPDTQYF. CDR3 DNA: TGTGCCAGCTACTCCCCGACGGGCCTACCAGATACGCAGTATTTT.

This clone was found a few times. V usage is TRBV10-3 and J usage is TRBJ2-2; tentatively, D is TRBD2 (5 bases). Trimming took 2 bases from V and 0 from J, leaving 10 bases between them. The CDR3 runs 16 residues. CDR1 and CDR2 from the germline V gene are ENHRY and SYGVKD. This chain's CDR3 is CAISEPPGSNTGELFF. CDR3 in DNA: TGTGCCATCAGTGAGCCGCCGGGGTCGAACACCGGGGAGCTGTTTTTT.

The chain links TRBV25-1 to TRBJ2-1; D ambiguous. V was clipped by 3 bases and J by 5 bases, with 8 bases between them. The CDR3 runs to 13 residues. Per the germline V gene, CDR1 is MGHDK and CDR2 is SYGVNS. The CDR3 spells CASSEASHNEQFF. CDR3 in DNA: TGTGCCAGCAGTGAGGCCAGCCACAATGAGCAGTTCTTC.

This clone has only a few counts. The chain combines TRBV2 with TRBJ2-1; TRBD2 aligns across 13 bases. This CDR3 spans 15 amino acids. Germline V gene lookup returns CDR1 SNHLY and CDR2 FYNNEI. After removal of 4 bases from V and 5 bases from J, the junction contained 2 bases not matched to a gene. This CDR3 is CASSGLAGGDNEQFF. In nucleotides, the CDR3 is TGTGCCAGCAGTGGACTAGCGGGAGGAGACAATGAGCAGTTCTTC.

This clone was recorded a few times. The chain uses TRBV27 and TRBJ2-7, with TRBD1 matching over 10 bases. V trimming: 2 bases; J trimming: 6 bases; junction bases outside the gene matches: 1. This CDR3 contains 13 residues. CDR1 and CDR2 (germline): MNHEY, SMNVEV (reference sequence). In nucleotides, the CDR3 is TGTGCCAGCAGTTTAGGGACAGGGGCCGAGCAGTACTTC. Protein: CASSLGTGAEQYF.

CDR3 coding DNA: TGCGCCAGCAGCCAAGCCCCTGAAAAACTGTTTTTT. Encoded protein: CASSQAPEKLFF. The chain uses TRBV4-1 and TRBJ1-4; no clear D. The germline CDR1 and CDR2 sequences are MGHRA and YSYEKL. This CDR3 is 12 amino acids long. With 1 base removed from V and 7 bases from J, the gap between germline ends came to 4 bases.

The rearrangement joins TRBV19 to TRBJ1-2; D perhaps matches TRBD1 (6 bases). Deletions cut 4 bases from V and 3 bases from J, with 12 bases between. Germline V lookup: CDR1 LNHDA, CDR2 SQIVND (reference sequence). This CDR3 has 14 residues. The CDR3 protein is CASSRSPGDYGYTF. The CDR3 coding sequence is TGTGCCAGTAGTAGATCACCAGGGGACTATGGCTACACCTTC.